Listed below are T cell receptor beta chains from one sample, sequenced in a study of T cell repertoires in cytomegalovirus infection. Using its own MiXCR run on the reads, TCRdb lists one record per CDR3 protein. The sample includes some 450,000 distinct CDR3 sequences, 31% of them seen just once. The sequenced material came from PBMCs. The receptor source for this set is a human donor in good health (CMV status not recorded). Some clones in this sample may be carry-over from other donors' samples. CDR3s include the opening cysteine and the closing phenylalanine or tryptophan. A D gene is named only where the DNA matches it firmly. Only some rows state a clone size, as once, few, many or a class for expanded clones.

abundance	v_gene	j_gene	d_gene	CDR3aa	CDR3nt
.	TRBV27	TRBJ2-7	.	CASRPRQSSVEQYF	TGTGCCAGCAGGCCCCGACAGTCCTCGGTCGAGCAGTACTTC
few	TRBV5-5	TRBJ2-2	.	CASSFGANTGELFF	TGTGCCAGCAGCTTCGGCGCGAACACCGGGGAGCTGTTTTTT
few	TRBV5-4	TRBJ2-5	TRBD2	CASSSGLAGGGRETQYF	TGTGCCAGCAGCTCTGGACTAGCGGGTGGCGGCCGAGAGACCCAGTACTTC
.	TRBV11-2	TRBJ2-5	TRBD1	CASSAFMLKRQGSQETQYF	TGTGCCAGCAGCGCCTTTATGCTAAAACGACAGGGGTCGCAAGAGACCCAGTACTTC
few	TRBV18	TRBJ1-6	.	CASSPTQGLGNSPLHF	TGTGCCAGCTCACCAACACAGGGTTTGGGGAATTCACCCCTCCACTTT
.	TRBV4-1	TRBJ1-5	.	CASSQAGGWNQPQHF	TGCGCCAGCAGCCAAGCCGGCGGGTGGAATCAGCCCCAGCATTTT
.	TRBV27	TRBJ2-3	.	CASSSSPGQSTDTQYF	TGTGCCAGCAGTTCTTCACCGGGACAAAGCACAGATACGCAGTATTTT
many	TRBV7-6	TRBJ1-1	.	CASSLLGAEAFF	TGTGCCAGCAGCTTATTGGGGGCCGAAGCTTTCTTT
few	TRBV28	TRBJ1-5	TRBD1	CASSLRAGGVSNQPQHF	TGTGCCAGCAGTTTAAGGGCAGGGGGCGTTAGCAATCAGCCCCAGCATTTT
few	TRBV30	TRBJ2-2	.	CAWNHTGPQVTGELFF	TGTGCCTGGAACCATACCGGGCCCCAGGTCACCGGGGAGCTGTTTTTT
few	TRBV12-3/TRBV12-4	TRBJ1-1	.	CASSSSSVNTEAFF	TGTGCCAGCAGTTCTTCTAGTGTGAACACTGAAGCTTTCTTT
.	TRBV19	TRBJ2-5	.	CASSMGSQETQYF	TGTGCCAGTAGTATGGGCAGCCAAGAGACCCAGTACTTC
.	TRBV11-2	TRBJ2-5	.	CASSPGAYQETQYF	TGTGCCAGCAGCCCCGGGGCTTACCAAGAGACCCAGTACTTC
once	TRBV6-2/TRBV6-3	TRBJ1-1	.	CATREGRRNTEAFF	TGTGCCACCCGAGAGGGGAGGCGGAACACTGAAGCTTTCTTT
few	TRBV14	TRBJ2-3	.	CASSQDLGSAPRADTQYF	TGTGCCAGCAGCCAAGATCTCGGGTCCGCACCCCGCGCAGATACGCAGTATTTT
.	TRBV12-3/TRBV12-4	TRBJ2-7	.	CANSPPASPYEQYF	TGTGCCAACAGTCCCCCGGCTAGCCCCTACGAGCAGTACTTC
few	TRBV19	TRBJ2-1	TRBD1	CASSLTPGPRGNEQFF	TGTGCCAGTAGCCTTACTCCGGGACCCAGGGGGAATGAGCAGTTCTTC
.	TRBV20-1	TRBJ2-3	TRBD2	CSAASGGSTQYF	TGCAGCGCGGCTAGCGGGGGAAGTACGCAGTATTTT
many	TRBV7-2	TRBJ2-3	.	CASGRGSSTDTQYF	TGTGCCAGTGGACGGGGCTCTAGCACAGATACGCAGTATTTT
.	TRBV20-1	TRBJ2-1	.	CSAARRQSYNEQFF	TGCAGTGCTGCCCGCAGACAGAGTTACAATGAGCAGTTCTTC
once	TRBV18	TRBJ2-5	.	CASSPSRRDPGETQYF	TGTGCCAGCTCACCATCGCGAAGGGACCCCGGGGAGACCCAGTACTTC
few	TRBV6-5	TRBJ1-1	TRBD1	CASSSDRDHRMNTEAFF	TGTGCCAGCAGTTCCGACAGGGACCACCGTATGAACACTGAAGCTTTCTTT
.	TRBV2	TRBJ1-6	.	CASSGEQGSNSPLHF	TGTGCCAGCAGTGGGGAGCAGGGGTCTAATTCACCCCTCCACTTT
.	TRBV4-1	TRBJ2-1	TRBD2	CASSQEGKSGGFYNEQFF	TGCGCCAGCAGCCAAGAAGGGAAGAGCGGGGGATTCTACAATGAGCAGTTCTTC
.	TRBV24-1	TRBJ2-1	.	CATSDRQGGVYNKQFF	TGTGCCACCAGTGACAGACAGGGAGGGGTATACAATAAGCAGTTCTTC
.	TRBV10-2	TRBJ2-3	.	CASSESGVGDTQYF	TGCGCCAGCAGTGAGTCTGGCGTCGGAGATACGCAGTATTTT
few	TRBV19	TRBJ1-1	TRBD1	CASSSTGTGGGVAFF	TGTGCCAGTAGTAGCACCGGGACAGGGGGCGGTGTAGCTTTCTTT
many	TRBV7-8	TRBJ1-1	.	CASSRKLSGEQREAFF	TGTGCCAGCAGCCGCAAGCTATCAGGAGAACAAAGGGAAGCTTTCTTT
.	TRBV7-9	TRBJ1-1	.	CASSSEGSLNTEAFF	TGTGCCAGCAGCTCCGAGGGCAGTTTGAACACTGAAGCTTTCTTT
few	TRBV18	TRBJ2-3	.	CASSPPGVAWGDTQYF	TGTGCCAGCTCACCACCCGGGGTTGCCTGGGGAGATACGCAGTATTTT
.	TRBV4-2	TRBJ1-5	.	CASSQVRVLSNQPQHF	TGTGCCAGCAGCCAAGTTCGGGTTTTAAGCAATCAGCCCCAGCATTTT
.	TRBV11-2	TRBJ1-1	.	CASSSGPGGKAFF	TGTGCCAGCAGCTCCGGGCCGGGCGGTAAAGCTTTCTTT
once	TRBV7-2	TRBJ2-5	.	CAISTGPIGETQYF	TGTGCCATCAGCACGGGACCGATTGGAGAGACCCAGTACTTC
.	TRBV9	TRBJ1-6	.	CASSVVSSSYNSPLHF	TGTGCCAGCAGCGTAGTATCGAGCTCCTATAATTCACCCCTCCACTTT
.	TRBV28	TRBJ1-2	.	CASTPAGTTPLGYGYTF	TGTGCCAGCACCCCCGCGGGGACAACCCCCTTAGGGTATGGCTACACCTTC
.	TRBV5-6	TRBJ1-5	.	CASSPSLGGLNQPQHF	TGTGCCAGCAGCCCGAGTTTGGGGGGACTCAATCAGCCCCAGCATTTT
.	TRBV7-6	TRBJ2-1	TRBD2	CASSLDPSVAGGSNEQFF	TGTGCCAGCAGCTTAGACCCCTCCGTTGCGGGGGGCTCCAATGAGCAGTTCTTC
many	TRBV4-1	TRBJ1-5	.	CASSQDQLGTLPQHF	TGCGCCAGCAGCCAAGATCAGCTCGGGACCCTGCCCCAGCATTTT
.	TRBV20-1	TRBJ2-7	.	CSARDGVGLEQYF	TGCAGTGCTAGGGACGGGGTAGGACTCGAGCAGTACTTC
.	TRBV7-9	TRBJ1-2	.	CARSPRNNYVYTF	TGTGCCAGAAGCCCCAGGAATAACTATGTCTACACCTTC
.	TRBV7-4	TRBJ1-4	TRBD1	CASSLGDRDSEKLFF	TGTGCCAGCAGCTTAGGGGACAGGGATAGTGAAAAACTGTTTTTT
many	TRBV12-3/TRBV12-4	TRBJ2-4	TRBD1	CASSEGGWGNIQYF	TGTGCCAGCAGTGAAGGGGGCTGGGGAAACATTCAGTACTTC
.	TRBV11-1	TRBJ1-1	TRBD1	CASSLAGMGQLRDTEAFF	TGTGCCAGCAGCTTAGCGGGAATGGGACAGCTGAGAGACACTGAAGCTTTCTTT
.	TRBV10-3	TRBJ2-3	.	CAISDGLTTDTQYF	TGTGCCATCAGTGACGGCCTAACCACAGATACGCAGTATTTT